This T cell receptor (beta chain) is from a study of cytomegalovirus exposure and HLA in healthy donors. About the research overall: As an earlier analysis found, roughly 180 million T cells yielded approximately 110 million unique TCR beta sequences.

This clone has only a few counts. PCR primers comprised 60 Vbeta and 13 Jbeta primers. Method: immunoSEQ multiplex PCR; TCRdb's copy keeps in-frame clones and lacks some. The data show some 140,000 clones, approximately 89% seen once. The V gene end was trimmed by 0 bases and the J gene end by 7 bases; junction bases not matched to a gene: 4. CDR3 size: 15 residues. Looked up from germline, CDR1 is MNHNY and CDR2 is SVGAGI (reference sequence). The sequence was obtained from a woman in her 30s in good health and CMV-seropositive. The source material was PBMCs. V usage is TRBV6-6 and J usage is TRBJ2-1, with TRBD1 identical over 9 bases. The CDR3 reads CASSYSRDRVNEQFF. CDR3 coding DNA: TGTGCCAGCAGTTACTCCAGGGACAGGGTAAATGAGCAGTTCTTC.